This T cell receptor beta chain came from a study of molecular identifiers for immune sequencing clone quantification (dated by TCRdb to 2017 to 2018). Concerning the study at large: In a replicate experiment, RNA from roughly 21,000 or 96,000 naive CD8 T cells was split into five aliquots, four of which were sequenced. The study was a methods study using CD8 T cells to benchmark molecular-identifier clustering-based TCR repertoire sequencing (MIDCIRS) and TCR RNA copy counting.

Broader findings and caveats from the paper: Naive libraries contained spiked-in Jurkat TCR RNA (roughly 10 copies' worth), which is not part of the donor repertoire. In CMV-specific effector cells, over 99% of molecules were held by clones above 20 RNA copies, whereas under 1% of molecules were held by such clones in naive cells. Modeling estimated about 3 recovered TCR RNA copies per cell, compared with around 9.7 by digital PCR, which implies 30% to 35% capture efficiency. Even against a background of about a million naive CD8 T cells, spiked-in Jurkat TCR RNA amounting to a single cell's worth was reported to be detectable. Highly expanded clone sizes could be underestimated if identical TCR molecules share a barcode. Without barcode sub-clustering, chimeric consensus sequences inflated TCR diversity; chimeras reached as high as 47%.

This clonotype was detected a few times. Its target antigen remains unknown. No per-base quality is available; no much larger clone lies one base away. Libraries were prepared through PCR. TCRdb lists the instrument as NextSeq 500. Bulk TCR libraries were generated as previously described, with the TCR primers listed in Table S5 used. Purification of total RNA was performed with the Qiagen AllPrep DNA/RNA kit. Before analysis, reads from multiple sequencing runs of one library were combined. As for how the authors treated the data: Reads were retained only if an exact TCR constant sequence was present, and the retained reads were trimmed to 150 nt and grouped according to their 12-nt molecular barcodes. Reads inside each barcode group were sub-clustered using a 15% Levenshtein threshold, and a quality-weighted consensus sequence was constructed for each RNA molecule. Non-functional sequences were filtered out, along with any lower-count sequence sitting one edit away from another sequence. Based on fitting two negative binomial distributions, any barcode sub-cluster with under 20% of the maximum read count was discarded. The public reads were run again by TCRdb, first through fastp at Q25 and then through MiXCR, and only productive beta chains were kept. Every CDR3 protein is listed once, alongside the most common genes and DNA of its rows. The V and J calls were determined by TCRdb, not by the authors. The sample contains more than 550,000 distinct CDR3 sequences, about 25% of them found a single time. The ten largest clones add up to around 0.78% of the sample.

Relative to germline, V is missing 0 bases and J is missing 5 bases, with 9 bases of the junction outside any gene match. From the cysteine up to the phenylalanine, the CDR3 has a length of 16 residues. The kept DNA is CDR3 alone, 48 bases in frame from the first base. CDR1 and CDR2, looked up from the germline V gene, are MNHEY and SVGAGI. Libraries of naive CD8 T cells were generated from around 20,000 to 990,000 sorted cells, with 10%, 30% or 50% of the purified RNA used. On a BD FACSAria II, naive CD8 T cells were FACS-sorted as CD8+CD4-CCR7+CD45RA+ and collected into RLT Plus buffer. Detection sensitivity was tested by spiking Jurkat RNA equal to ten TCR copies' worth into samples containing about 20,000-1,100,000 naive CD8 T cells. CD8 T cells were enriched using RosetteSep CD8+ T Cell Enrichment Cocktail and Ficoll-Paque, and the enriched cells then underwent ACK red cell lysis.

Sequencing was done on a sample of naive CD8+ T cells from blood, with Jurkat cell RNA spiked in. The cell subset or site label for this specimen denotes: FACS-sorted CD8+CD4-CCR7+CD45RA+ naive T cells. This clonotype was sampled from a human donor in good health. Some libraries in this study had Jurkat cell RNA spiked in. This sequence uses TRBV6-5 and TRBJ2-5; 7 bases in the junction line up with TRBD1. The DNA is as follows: TGTGCCAGCAGTTACTCAACGACAGGGACGGGGGAGACCCAGTACTTC. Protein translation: CASSYSTTGTGETQYF.